These 31 T cell receptor beta chains were sequenced from one sample in a study of graft-versus-host responses after intestinal transplantation (dated by TCRdb to the early 2020s). These receptors have no known antigen. The library was built by means of the immunoSEQ multiplex PCR assay. TCRdb obtained this table from immuneACCESS and retained in-frame rearrangements with V and J assigned. These tables miss some clones; where compared with another copy, unresolved V genes account for less than half of the shortfall, and the remainder is unexplained. The sample table records approximately 130,000 clones; more than 80% of these occur just once. The ten biggest clones cover roughly 0.15% of the sample. The time point label for this specimen denotes: cells obtained before transplantation from donor or recipient. Sequenced here: unstimulated CD4+ T cells sorted from spleen or lymph node cells, sampled before intestinal transplant. The origin of the receptors is a human donor who received an intestinal transplant.

This clone was recorded a few times. The V gene is TRBV5-6, the J gene TRBJ2-7; tentative D call: TRBD1 (5 bases). V was pared by 1 base and J by 3 bases, with 8 bases between. The CDR3 runs to 13 residues. Germline CDR1 is SGHDT and CDR2 is YYEEEE. The DNA for the CDR3 is TGTGCCAGCAGCTTGAGACAGTACTACGAGCAGTACTTC. It codes for CASSLRQYYEQYF.

This sequence joins TRBV5-8 and TRBJ1-6, with TRBD1 matching 9 bases. CDR1 is SGHTS and CDR2 is YDEGEE in the germline V gene. The ends lost 2 bases at V and 8 bases at J; junction bases unmatched: 8. CDR3 length: 16 amino acids. CDR3 sequence reads: CASSFTATGGDSPLHF. The DNA of the CDR3 is TGTGCCAGCAGCTTTACGGCGACAGGGGGAGATTCACCCCTCCACTTT.

The V call is TRBV6-5, the J call TRBJ1-1; D is unresolved. V was pared by 10 bases and J by 4 bases, with 16 bases between. This CDR3 contains 13 residues. From germline, CDR1 is MNHEY and CDR2 SVGAGI. CDR3 bases: TGTGCCATATTTTGGGCTCTGAGCACTGAAGCTTTCTTT. As protein: CAIFWALSTEAFF.

The chain is built from TRBV2 and TRBJ2-6, with D tentatively TRBD2 (5 bases). Looked up from germline, CDR1 is SNHLY and CDR2 is FYNNEI. V lost 0 bases and J lost 9, with 6 bases in between. The CDR3 is made up of 13 amino acids. The CDR3 loop reads CASSEASVNVLTF. CDR3 bases: TGTGCCAGCAGTGAAGCTAGCGTCAACGTCCTGACTTTC.

The chain couples TRBV21-1 to TRBJ1-2; the table names TRBD1, a call not compared with the DNA. TRBV21-1 constitutes a pseudogene. This CDR3 contains 14 residues. This CDR3 reads CASSKGSGTYGYTF. In DNA form, the CDR3 reads TGTGCCAGCAGCAAAGGTTCAGGAACCTATGGCTACACCTTC.

V and J are TRBV6-6 and TRBJ1-1, with D tentatively TRBD1 (5 bases). The germline V gene encodes CDR1 MNHNY and CDR2 SVGAGI (reference sequence). The V and J ends lost 7 bases and 4 bases respectively, with 19 bases between them. This CDR3 spans 15 amino acids. CDR3 DNA sequence: TGTGCCAGCACCCAACCAGGGACCCTTGTCACTGAAGCTTTCTTT. Translation: CASTQPGTLVTEAFF.

The rearrangement links TRBV2 to TRBJ1-2; D uncertain. Germline V gives CDR1 SNHLY, CDR2 FYNNEI. CDR3 length: 12 residues. V shed 3 bases and J shed 4 bases, with 6 bases lying between them. CDR3 amino acids: CASSDGPYGYTF. Written as DNA, the CDR3 is TGTGCCAGCAGTGACGGCCCCTATGGCTACACCTTC.

The rearrangement joins TRBV7-8 to TRBJ1-2, with D possibly being TRBD1 (6 bases). The CDR3 runs to 16 residues. Trimming stripped 5 bases from V and 1 base from J, with 17 bases between. Per the germline V gene, CDR1 is SGHVS and CDR2 is FQNEAQ. The CDR3 DNA reads TGTGCCAGCAGCCCTGAACAGGGACTCAATAACTATGGCTACACCTTC. Amino acids: CASSPEQGLNNYGYTF.

The V call is TRBV7-2, the J call TRBJ1-1, with 7 positions matching TRBD1. Germline assignment: CDR1 SGHTA and CDR2 FQGNSA. This CDR3 spans 14 amino acids. V shed 5 bases and J 8 bases; nucleotides not matched to a gene: 11. CDR3 coding DNA: TGTGCCAGCAGCGTTAACAGGGGCTCCAGGGAAGCTTTCTTT. This encodes CASSVNRGSREAFF.

The chain combines TRBV5-1 with TRBJ1-2; weak D call: TRBD1 (6 bases). The CDR3 runs to 13 residues. The germline V gene encodes CDR1 SGHRS and CDR2 YFSETQ. V was trimmed by 4 bases and J by 4 bases, leaving 11 bases between them. Written as DNA, the CDR3 is TGCGCCAGCAGCACGGACAGACTCTATGGCTACACCTTC. It specifies CASSTDRLYGYTF.

This clone was counted a few times. The rearrangement links TRBV9 to TRBJ2-6; 9 nucleotides match TRBD1. The CDR3 covers 17 residues. The germline V gene encodes CDR1 SGDLS and CDR2 YYNGEE. Trimming removed 2 bases from V and 4 bases from J; junction bases left unmatched: 7. CDR3 bases: TGTGCCAGCAGCGTTGGCGGGACAGGGTCCGGGGCCAACGTCCTGACTTTC. This gives the protein CASSVGGTGSGANVLTF.

The chain recombines TRBV20-1 with TRBJ2-5; the D gene is possibly TRBD1 (6 bases). In germline, CDR1 is DFQATT, CDR2 SNEGSKA (reference sequence). The CDR3 is 11 amino acids. V shed 6 bases and J shed 5 bases, with 10 bases lying between them. The CDR3 reads CSAQGWETQYF. The DNA of the CDR3 is TGCAGTGCCCAGGGGTGGGAGACCCAGTACTTC.

This chain connects TRBV5-3 to TRBJ1-1; D is possibly TRBD1 (5 bases). TRBV5-3 is an ORF; its function is uncertain. The length of the CDR3 is 15 residues. The V end was cut by 4 bases, the J end by 4 bases, with 17 bases between. CDR3 sequence (DNA): TGTGCCAGAAGCATTGAAGGGGACCCCGTCACTGAAGCTTTCTTT. This gives the protein CARSIEGDPVTEAFF.

The CDR3: CASNGRDEKLFF. CDR3 bases: TGTGCCAGCAATGGCAGGGATGAAAAACTGTTTTTT. J is TRBJ1-4 and V is TRBV2, with D tentatively TRBD1 (5 bases). Trimming removed 7 bases at V and 6 bases at J, with 9 bases between. This CDR3 is built from 12 residues. Germline lookup yields CDR1 SNHLY and CDR2 FYNNEI.

V usage is TRBV9 and J usage is TRBJ1-6; D is perhaps TRBD1 (5 bases). The CDR3 sequence is 19 residues long. Per the germline V gene, CDR1 is SGDLS and CDR2 is YYNGEE. Trimming took off 4 bases at V and 8 bases at J, with 28 bases between the two ends. DNA of the CDR3: TGTGCCAGCAGCCCAAATGACAGAGGCGCCTGGCTGATGGATTCACCCCTCCACTTT. Protein product: CASSPNDRGAWLMDSPLHF.

The rearrangement links TRBV5-1 to TRBJ2-5, with 8 bases identical to TRBD2. Looked up from germline, CDR1 is SGHRS and CDR2 is YFSETQ. The CDR3 is 16 amino acids. Germline trimming cut 4 bases from V and 5 bases from J; bases unmatched to any gene: 13. CDR3 protein: CASSPLQAGARETQYF. CDR3 nucleotide sequence: TGCGCCAGCAGCCCCCTACAAGCGGGGGCCCGCGAGACCCAGTACTTC.

The J gene is TRBJ2-2, the V gene TRBV7-8, with 7 positions matching TRBD1. Per germline, CDR1 SGHVS and CDR2 FQNEAQ. The CDR3 extends over 17 amino acids. V was pared by 4 bases and J by 0 bases, with 8 bases of the junction left unmatched. The CDR3 sequence is CASSSRWDSANTGELFF. The CDR3 DNA is TGTGCCAGCAGCTCCCGTTGGGACAGCGCGAACACCGGGGAGCTGTTTTTT. The whole variable domain, filled in from reference TRBV7-8 and TRBJ2-2, reads GAGVSQSPRYKVAKRGQDVALRCDPISGHVSLFWYQQALGQGPEFLTYFQNEAQLDKSGLPSDRFFAERPEGSVSTLKIQRTQQEDSAVYLCASSSRWDSANTGELFFGEGSRLTVL.

The CDR3: CASSATAFSYEQYF. The CDR3 bases are TGTGCCAGCAGCGCTACAGCGTTCTCCTACGAGCAGTACTTC. This chain joins TRBV9 and TRBJ2-7; D is unresolved. The CDR3 runs to 14 residues. Between the trimmed V and J ends, which lost 3 bases and 0 bases, there was a span of 10 bases. Germline loops: CDR1 SGDLS, CDR2 YYNGEE.

This chain links TRBV6-1 with TRBJ1-5; D gene ambiguous. CDR1 MNHNS and CDR2 SASEGT come from the germline V gene. V shed 5 bases and J shed 5 bases, with 10 bases lying between them. The CDR3 totals 13 residues. Written as DNA, the CDR3 is TGTGCCAGCAGTTTGACAAGGGATCAGCCCCAGCATTTT. Residues: CASSLTRDQPQHF.

CDR3 sequence: CASSPDRGNYGYTF. In DNA, the CDR3 is TGCGCCAGCAGCCCTGACAGGGGGAACTATGGCTACACCTTC. The chain employs TRBV4-1 and TRBJ1-2; 9 nucleotides agree with TRBD1. With 4 bases clipped from V and 2 bases from J, the junction kept 2 bases outside the gene matches. Germline lookup yields CDR1 MGHRA and CDR2 YSYEKL. The CDR3 extends over 14 amino acids.

The chain carries TRBV11-2 and TRBJ1-6, with 7 bases identical to TRBD1. CDR3 length: 14 residues. The germline CDR1 and CDR2 sequences are SGHAT and FQNNGV. V dropped 5 bases and J dropped 7; count of bases not matched to a gene: 5. The CDR3 DNA is TGTGCCAGCAGCCTCCAGACAGGGAATTCACCCCTCCACTTT. Residues: CASSLQTGNSPLHF.

Written as DNA, the CDR3 is TGTGCCAGCAGCCCGGCAGGGGGTAGGCACGAGCAGTACTTC. This sequence encodes CASSPAGGRHEQYF. This chain joins TRBV5-4 and TRBJ2-7; 7 nucleotides align to TRBD1. The ends lost 4 bases at V and 5 bases at J; junction bases unmatched: 9. The CDR3 has 14 residues. CDR1 is SGHNT, CDR2 YYREEE, per germline (reference sequence).

The rearrangement links TRBV4-2 to TRBJ2-2, with 9 bases identical to TRBD2. V shed 6 bases, J shed 4 bases, and the junction held 6 bases outside the gene matches. CDR3 length: 15 amino acids. Germline V gene sequence: CDR1 LGHNA, CDR2 YNFKEQ. CDR3 DNA: TGTGCCAGCAGTCGCGGGGGGGCGGGCACCGGGGAGCTGTTTTTT. This gives the protein CASSRGGAGTGELFF.

This chain uses TRBV7-2 with TRBJ2-7; 10 nucleotides line up with TRBD1. CDR1 is SGHTA and CDR2 is FQGNSA in the germline V gene. The J segment lost 6 bases and the V segment lost 1 base, leaving 3 bases of the junction unmatched. The CDR3 totals 14 residues. CDR3 bases: TGTGCCAGCAGCTTAGTCGGACAGGGGGTCGAGCAGTACTTC. Protein sequence: CASSLVGQGVEQYF. Using reference TRBV7-2 and TRBJ2-7 for the parts outside the CDR3, the full variable domain is GAGVSQSPSNKVTEKGKDVELRCDPISGHTALYWYRQSLGQGLEFLIYFQGNSAPDKSGLPSDRFSAERTGGSVSTLTIQRTQQEDSAVYLCASSLVGQGVEQYFGPGTRLTVT.

The gene calls are TRBV5-5 and TRBJ1-1; the D is unclear. Trimming stripped 4 bases from V and 7 bases from J, with 8 bases between. The germline V gene has CDR1 SGHKS and CDR2 YYEKEE (reference sequence). CDR3 length: 11 amino acids. The chain's CDR3 is CASSLDREAFF. DNA for the CDR3: TGTGCCAGCAGCCTGGACCGTGAAGCTTTCTTT. The complete variable domain, with remaining parts taken from reference TRBV5-5 and TRBJ1-1, reads DAGVTQSPTHLIKTRGQQVTLRCSPISGHKSVSWYQQVLGQGPQFIFQYYEKEERGRGNFPDRFSARQFPNYSSELNVNALLLGDSALYLCASSLDREAFFGQGTRLTVV.

The rearrangement joins TRBV5-4 to TRBJ2-2; D not resolved. This CDR3 region has 13 residues. From germline, CDR1 is SGHNT and CDR2 YYREEE (reference sequence). Trimming removed 0 bases from V and 7 bases from J, with 7 bases in between. The chain's CDR3 is CASSLVSFGELFF. CDR3 sequence (DNA): TGTGCCAGCAGCTTGGTTTCTTTCGGGGAGCTGTTTTTT. Full variable domain (outside the CDR3, taken from reference TRBV5-4 and TRBJ2-2): ETGVTQSPTHLIKTRGQQVTLRCSSQSGHNTVSWYQQALGQGPQFIFQYYREEENGRGNFPPRFSGLQFPNYSSELNVNALELDDSALYLCASSLVSFGELFFGEGSRLTVL.

The rearrangement joins TRBV25-1 to TRBJ2-1, with D perhaps matching TRBD1 (5 bases). This CDR3 has 14 residues. Trimming cost V 3 bases and J 5 bases, with 11 bases left between them. From germline, CDR1 is MGHDK and CDR2 SYGVNS. CDR3 bases: TGTGCCAGCAGTGAGGGGCGCCCCAACAATGAGCAGTTCTTC. This sequence encodes CASSEGRPNNEQFF. The full variable domain, in which reference TRBV25-1 and TRBJ2-1 provide the parts outside the CDR3, is EADIYQTPRYLVIGTGKKITLECSQTMGHDKMYWYQQDPGMELHLIHYSYGVNSTEKGDLSSESTVSRIRTEHFPLTLESARPSHTSQYLCASSEGRPNNEQFFGPGTRLTVL.

V is TRBV5-4 and J is TRBJ2-6; 8 nucleotides line up with TRBD1. Germline CDR1 is SGHNT and CDR2 is YYREEE (reference sequence). V lost 4 bases to trimming and J lost 2 bases; unmatched junction nucleotides: 11. The CDR3 sequence is 18 residues long. The CDR3 region has the DNA TGTGCCAGCAGCCCGAGACAGGGGATGAGCGCTGGGGCCAACGTCCTGACTTTC. Translated: CASSPRQGMSAGANVLTF.

V and J are TRBV18 and TRBJ2-3, with TRBD2 matching 7 bases. The germline gives CDR1 KGHSH, CDR2 LQKENI. The CDR3 loop spans 17 amino acids. The V segment lost 2 bases and the J segment 2 bases; nucleotides outside the gene matches: 10. This CDR3 is CASSPTISGAFTDTQYF. CDR3 sequence (DNA): TGTGCCAGCTCACCAACTATCAGCGGGGCATTCACAGATACGCAGTATTTT.

V usage is TRBV4-1 and J usage is TRBJ1-1; 7 positions match TRBD1. Germline assignment: CDR1 MGHRA and CDR2 YSYEKL. The CDR3 totals 16 residues. After removal of 2 bases from V and 1 base from J, the junction contained 7 bases not matched to a gene. The CDR3 nucleotides read TGCGCCAGCAGCCAAAGCCCGACAGGGTGGAACACTGAAGCTTTCTTT. Encoded protein: CASSQSPTGWNTEAFF.

The chain is built from TRBV7-9 and TRBJ2-5; D call uncertain. Germline V gene data show CDR1 as SEHNR and CDR2 as FQNEAQ (reference sequence). The CDR3 sequence is 15 residues long. Trimming stripped 1 base from V and 2 bases from J, with 11 bases between. The DNA for the CDR3 is TGTGCCAGCAGCTTAGGGAGATCGCCACAAGAGACCCAGTACTTC. Residues: CASSLGRSPQETQYF.